The 26 T cell receptor beta chains listed next were all sequenced from one sample in a study of early T cells in non-severe SARS-CoV-2 infection. Using its own MiXCR run on the 5' RACE reads, TCRdb lists one record per CDR3 protein. The sample lists more than 35,000 distinct CDR3 sequences, about 5% occurring once. The sample was whole blood. Every receptor here comes from an adult who was a healthcare worker with PCR-confirmed SARS-CoV-2 infection or an uninfected control (not recorded which).

This clonotype is deemed medium-sized. J is TRBJ1-5 and V is TRBV20-1, with 9 positions matching TRBD1. Germline V gene data show CDR1 as DFQATT and CDR2 as SNEGSKA (reference sequence). The CDR3 covers 12 residues. Unmatched junction bases numbered 2, after V lost 6 bases and J lost 5 bases. The CDR3 DNA follows: TGCAGTGCCAGGACAGGGGATCAGCCCCAGCATTTT. Amino acid sequence: CSARTGDQPQHF.

This clonotype has at least ten counts. CDR3 sequence (DNA): TGTGCCAGTAGTATCCCAGGGAACAATGAGCAGTTCTTC. As protein: CASSIPGNNEQFF. This chain joins TRBV19 and TRBJ2-1; D might be TRBD1 (5 bases). Germline V lookup: CDR1 LNHDA, CDR2 SQIVND (reference sequence). The CDR3 is 13 amino acids. Between the trimmed V and J ends, which lost 3 bases and 5 bases, there was a span of 8 bases.

This clonotype was observed many times. The gene calls are TRBV6-5 and TRBJ2-7, with 8 nucleotides matching TRBD1. V was clipped by 2 bases and J by 2 bases; unmatched bases: 8. Per germline, CDR1 MNHEY and CDR2 SVGAGI. CDR3 length: 16 amino acids. The CDR3 region has the DNA TGTGCCAGCAGTTACGGACCGGGACAGGTGACCTACGAGCAGTACTTC. Protein product: CASSYGPGQVTYEQYF.

This clonotype was counted at least ten times. This rearrangement joins TRBV12-3 or TRBV12-4 to TRBJ2-1; 11 bases are a match to TRBD2. This CDR3 contains 14 residues. Trimming took 3 bases from V and 7 from J; bases not matched to a gene: 2. This CDR3 is CASSFVAGGNEQFF. Written as DNA, the CDR3 is TGTGCCAGCAGTTTTGTAGCGGGGGGGAATGAGCAGTTCTTC.

This clonotype was observed a handful of times. The V and J genes are TRBV18 and TRBJ1-4; TRBD1 might be the D (5 bases). Germline CDR1 and CDR2: KGHSH and LQKENI. This CDR3 is built from 13 residues. With 4 bases removed from V and 7 bases from J, the gap between germline ends came to 10 bases. This CDR3 is CASSRGSGEKLFF. The CDR3 nucleotides are TGTGCCAGCTCACGGGGCTCTGGTGAAAAACTGTTTTTT.

This clonotype has more than one count but fewer than ten. The rearrangement uses TRBV30 and TRBJ1-2, with D hard to call. This CDR3 is 13 amino acids long. V was clipped by 2 bases and J by 4 bases, with 11 bases between them. Germline assignment: CDR1 GTSNPN and CDR2 SVGIG (reference sequence). This CDR3 reads CAWSRRFIYGYTF. The CDR3, as DNA: TGTGCCTGGAGTAGACGCTTTATCTATGGCTACACCTTC. Using reference TRBV30 and TRBJ1-2 for the parts outside the CDR3, the full variable domain is SQTIHQWPATLVQPVGSPLSLECTVEGTSNPNLYWYRQAAGRGLQLLFYSVGIGQISSEVPQNLSASRPQDRQFILSSKKLLLSDSGFYLCAWSRRFIYGYTFGSGTRLTVV.

This clonotype came up many times. This chain joins TRBV12-3 or TRBV12-4 and TRBJ2-5; D is uncertain. The CDR3 sequence is 13 residues long. V was trimmed by 3 bases and J by 3 bases, leaving 8 bases between them. CDR3 in DNA: TGTGCCAGCAGTTTTGGGGTGGAAGAGACCCAGTACTTC. Protein sequence: CASSFGVEETQYF.

This clonotype occurred many times. This sequence joins TRBV4-1 and TRBJ1-4; 9 bases fit TRBD1. This CDR3 is 15 amino acids long. Germline V lookup: CDR1 MGHRA, CDR2 YSYEKL. The J segment lost 5 bases and the V segment lost 3 bases, leaving 4 bases of the junction unmatched. This chain's CDR3 is CASSQATGGNEKLFF. Here the CDR3 DNA reads TGCGCCAGCAGCCAGGCGACAGGGGGGAATGAAAAACTGTTTTTT.

The count of this clonotype is one. Here the CDR3 omits its conserved ending phenylalanine or tryptophan, so a read error is the likely source. The V call is TRBV3-1, the J call TRBJ1-4, with 8 bases identical to TRBD1. J was trimmed by 11 bases and V by 2 bases; bases with no gene match: 4. The CDR3 runs to 13 residues. The germline gives CDR1 LGHDT, CDR2 YNNKEL (reference sequence). The CDR3 DNA sequence: TGTGCCAGCAGCCAACCACAGGGGGGGAAACTGTTTATT. The encoded protein is CASSQPQGGKLFI.

This clonotype was recorded many times. The genes are TRBV20-1 and TRBJ2-5; D might be TRBD1 or TRBD2, each matching 5 bases. CDR3 length: 13 residues. Germline CDR1 is DFQATT and CDR2 is SNEGSKA (reference sequence). The V gene lost 3 bases and the J gene lost 4 bases, with 12 bases spanning the gap. The chain's CDR3 is CSASRGVGETQYF. The CDR3 DNA reads as TGCAGTGCTAGTCGAGGGGTCGGAGAGACCCAGTACTTC.

This clonotype was counted ten times or more. V and J are TRBV10-3 and TRBJ2-7; D is undetermined. The CDR3 runs 12 residues. Per germline, CDR1 ENHRY and CDR2 SYGVKD. V shed 3 bases and J shed 5 bases, with 8 bases lying between them. The CDR3: CAISEWGNEQYF. The CDR3 coding sequence is TGTGCCATCAGTGAATGGGGAAACGAGCAGTACTTC.

This clonotype was seen ten or more times. The J gene is TRBJ2-3, the V gene TRBV20-1, with D perhaps TRBD2 (6 bases). The germline V and J ends were trimmed by 6 bases and 9 bases, with 22 bases remaining between them. Germline CDR1 DFQATT, CDR2 SNEGSKA (reference sequence). This CDR3 is built from 14 residues. The CDR3, as DNA: TGCAGTGCAATCACCGGGACTTCCTCCGTCACGCAGTATTTT. It yields the protein CSAITGTSSVTQYF.

This clonotype has ten or more counts. The chain joins TRBV21-1 to TRBJ1-3; TRBD1 reflects the table's D call only, with no check against the DNA. TRBV21-1 counts as a pseudogene. This CDR3 spans 16 amino acids. The CDR3 DNA reads as TGTGCCAGCAGCACCCAAAAGCCCCACTCTGGAAACACCATATATTTT. It codes for CASSTQKPHSGNTIYF.

This clonotype was picked up many times. The chain combines TRBV11-2 with TRBJ2-5; 8 bases agree with TRBD2. CDR3 length: 15 amino acids. Trimming took 4 bases from V and 7 from J; bases not matched to a gene: 11. CDR1 and CDR2 from the germline V gene are SGHAT and FQNNGV. Here the CDR3 reads CASSSLGRGEGTQYF. CDR3 in DNA: TGTGCCAGCAGCTCCCTCGGGAGGGGCGAAGGGACCCAGTACTTC.

This clonotype was recorded many times. The chain uses TRBV18 and TRBJ1-2, with a weak D call TRBD1 (6 bases). V was shortened by 5 bases and J by 8 bases, with 12 bases between the two germline ends. The CDR3 spans 12 residues. In germline, CDR1 is KGHSH, CDR2 LQKENI. The CDR3 is CASSSPGEGYTF. The CDR3 DNA reads as TGTGCCAGCTCATCTCCAGGGGAGGGCTACACCTTC. Based on the CDR3 plus reference TRBV18 and TRBJ1-2, the full variable domain is NAGVMQNPRHLVRRRGQEARLRCSPMKGHSHVYWYRQLPEEGLKFMVYLQKENIIDESGMPKERFSAEFPKEGPSILRIQQVVRGDSAAYFCASSSPGEGYTFGSGTRLTVV.

This clonotype occurred many times. V gene TRBV3-1 combines with J gene TRBJ1-2; possibly TRBD1 for D (5 bases). Looked up from germline, CDR1 is LGHDT and CDR2 is YNNKEL (reference sequence). CDR3 length equals 12 residues. V lost 2 bases and J 4 bases, leaving 5 bases between the germline ends. The CDR3 protein is CASSQTGYGYTF. CDR3 bases: TGTGCCAGCAGCCAAACAGGCTATGGCTACACCTTC. Variable domain in full (rest from reference TRBV3-1 and TRBJ1-2): DTAVSQTPKYLVTQMGNDKSIKCEQNLGHDTMYWYKQDSKKFLKIMFSYNNKELIINETVPNRFSPKSPDKAHLNLHINSLELGDSAVYFCASSQTGYGYTFGSGTRLTVV.

There are many counts of this clonotype. As DNA, the CDR3 is TGTGCCAGCAGTTTCACAGGGTCGCGAAGCACTGAAGCTTTCTTT. This gives the protein CASSFTGSRSTEAFF. J is TRBJ1-1 and V is TRBV6-6; tentative D call: TRBD1 (6 bases). The length of the CDR3 is 15 residues. V gave up 4 bases and J gave up 4 bases, with 16 bases separating them. The germline V gene encodes CDR1 MNHNY and CDR2 SVGAGI (reference sequence).

This clonotype has more than one count but fewer than ten. The V gene is TRBV18, the J gene TRBJ2-1; TRBD2 agrees at 8 bases. The V segment lost 1 base and the J segment 4 bases; nucleotides outside the gene matches: 3. The length of the CDR3 is 15 residues. Germline CDR1 reads KGHSH; CDR2 reads LQKENI. CDR3 amino acids: CASSPLAGSYNEQFF. The CDR3 DNA is TGTGCCAGCTCACCACTAGCGGGGTCTTACAATGAGCAGTTCTTC.

This clonotype occurred many times. The chain employs TRBV10-3 and TRBJ2-1; TRBD1 is a possible D gene (6 bases). The germline V and J ends were trimmed by 2 bases and 8 bases, with 13 bases remaining between them. CDR1 and CDR2 (germline): ENHRY, SYGVKD. The CDR3 has 14 residues. The CDR3 here is CAISEPGHPDEQFF. Written as DNA, the CDR3 is TGTGCCATCAGTGAGCCGGGACACCCCGATGAGCAGTTCTTC.

There are many counts of this clonotype. The V gene is TRBV9, the J gene TRBJ2-2, with D unclear. The CDR3 extends over 16 amino acids. Looked up from germline, CDR1 is SGDLS and CDR2 is YYNGEE. V lost 4 bases, J lost 4 bases, and 17 bases lay in between. This CDR3 reads CASSSPKGGTTGELFF. The CDR3 DNA is TGTGCCAGCAGCTCACCTAAGGGTGGAACCACCGGGGAGCTGTTTTTT.

This sequence joins TRBV6-6 and TRBJ2-2; maybe TRBD2 (5 bases). Trimming removed 10 bases at V and 8 bases at J, with 11 bases between. The CDR3 runs to 11 residues. The germline V gene encodes CDR1 MNHNY and CDR2 SVGAGI (reference sequence). The CDR3 DNA reads as TGTGCCACCGGGGAAGTGGGGGAGCTGTTTTTT. Translating gives CATGEVGELFF.

The chain carries TRBV4-1 and TRBJ2-2, with D perhaps matching TRBD2 (5 bases). This CDR3 region has 15 residues. The ends were cut back, 3 bases at V and 1 base at J, with 9 bases in the middle. Per the germline V gene, CDR1 is MGHRA and CDR2 is YSYEKL. The DNA of the CDR3 is TGCGCCAGCAGCCACATGGCGGGGAACACCGGGGAGCTGTTTTTT. It is translated as CASSHMAGNTGELFF.

The DNA of the CDR3 is TGTGCTAGTGGTTCGGGGGGCTACACTGAAGCTTTCTTT. Its translation is CASGSGGYTEAFF. This rearrangement joins TRBV12-5 to TRBJ1-1, with D perhaps matching TRBD1 (6 bases). Germline V gene sequence: CDR1 LGHNT, CDR2 FRNRAP. V gave up 4 bases and J gave up 3 bases, with 9 bases separating them. This CDR3 has 13 residues.

This clonotype was picked up many times. This sequence joins TRBV3-1 and TRBJ2-4; D is unresolved. The V gene's germline CDR1 is LGHDT and CDR2 YNNKEL (reference sequence). Deletions cut 0 bases from V and 10 bases from J, with 10 bases between. The CDR3 extends over 13 amino acids. CDR3: CASSQDLRQIQYF. As DNA, the CDR3 is TGTGCCAGCAGCCAAGATTTACGGCAGATTCAGTACTTC.

In its sample, this clonotype was seen many times. CDR3 DNA: TGTGCCAGCAGCGCTGAAGATACGCAGTATTTT. Translation: CASSAEDTQYF. This sequence joins TRBV7-9 and TRBJ2-3; D unclear. The V and J ends lost 5 bases and 5 bases respectively, with 5 bases between them. The CDR3 contains 11 residues. CDR1 is SEHNR, CDR2 FQNEAQ, per germline (reference sequence).

This clonotype was detected many times. The V and J genes are TRBV7-9 and TRBJ2-3; TRBD2 matches at 10 bases. The length of the CDR3 is 16 residues. V dropped 0 bases and J dropped 5; count of bases not matched to a gene: 5. Looked up from germline, CDR1 is SEHNR and CDR2 is FQNEAQ (reference sequence). The CDR3 here is CASSLAALAGQDTQYF. The CDR3 DNA sequence: TGTGCCAGCAGCTTAGCAGCACTAGCGGGACAAGATACGCAGTATTTT.